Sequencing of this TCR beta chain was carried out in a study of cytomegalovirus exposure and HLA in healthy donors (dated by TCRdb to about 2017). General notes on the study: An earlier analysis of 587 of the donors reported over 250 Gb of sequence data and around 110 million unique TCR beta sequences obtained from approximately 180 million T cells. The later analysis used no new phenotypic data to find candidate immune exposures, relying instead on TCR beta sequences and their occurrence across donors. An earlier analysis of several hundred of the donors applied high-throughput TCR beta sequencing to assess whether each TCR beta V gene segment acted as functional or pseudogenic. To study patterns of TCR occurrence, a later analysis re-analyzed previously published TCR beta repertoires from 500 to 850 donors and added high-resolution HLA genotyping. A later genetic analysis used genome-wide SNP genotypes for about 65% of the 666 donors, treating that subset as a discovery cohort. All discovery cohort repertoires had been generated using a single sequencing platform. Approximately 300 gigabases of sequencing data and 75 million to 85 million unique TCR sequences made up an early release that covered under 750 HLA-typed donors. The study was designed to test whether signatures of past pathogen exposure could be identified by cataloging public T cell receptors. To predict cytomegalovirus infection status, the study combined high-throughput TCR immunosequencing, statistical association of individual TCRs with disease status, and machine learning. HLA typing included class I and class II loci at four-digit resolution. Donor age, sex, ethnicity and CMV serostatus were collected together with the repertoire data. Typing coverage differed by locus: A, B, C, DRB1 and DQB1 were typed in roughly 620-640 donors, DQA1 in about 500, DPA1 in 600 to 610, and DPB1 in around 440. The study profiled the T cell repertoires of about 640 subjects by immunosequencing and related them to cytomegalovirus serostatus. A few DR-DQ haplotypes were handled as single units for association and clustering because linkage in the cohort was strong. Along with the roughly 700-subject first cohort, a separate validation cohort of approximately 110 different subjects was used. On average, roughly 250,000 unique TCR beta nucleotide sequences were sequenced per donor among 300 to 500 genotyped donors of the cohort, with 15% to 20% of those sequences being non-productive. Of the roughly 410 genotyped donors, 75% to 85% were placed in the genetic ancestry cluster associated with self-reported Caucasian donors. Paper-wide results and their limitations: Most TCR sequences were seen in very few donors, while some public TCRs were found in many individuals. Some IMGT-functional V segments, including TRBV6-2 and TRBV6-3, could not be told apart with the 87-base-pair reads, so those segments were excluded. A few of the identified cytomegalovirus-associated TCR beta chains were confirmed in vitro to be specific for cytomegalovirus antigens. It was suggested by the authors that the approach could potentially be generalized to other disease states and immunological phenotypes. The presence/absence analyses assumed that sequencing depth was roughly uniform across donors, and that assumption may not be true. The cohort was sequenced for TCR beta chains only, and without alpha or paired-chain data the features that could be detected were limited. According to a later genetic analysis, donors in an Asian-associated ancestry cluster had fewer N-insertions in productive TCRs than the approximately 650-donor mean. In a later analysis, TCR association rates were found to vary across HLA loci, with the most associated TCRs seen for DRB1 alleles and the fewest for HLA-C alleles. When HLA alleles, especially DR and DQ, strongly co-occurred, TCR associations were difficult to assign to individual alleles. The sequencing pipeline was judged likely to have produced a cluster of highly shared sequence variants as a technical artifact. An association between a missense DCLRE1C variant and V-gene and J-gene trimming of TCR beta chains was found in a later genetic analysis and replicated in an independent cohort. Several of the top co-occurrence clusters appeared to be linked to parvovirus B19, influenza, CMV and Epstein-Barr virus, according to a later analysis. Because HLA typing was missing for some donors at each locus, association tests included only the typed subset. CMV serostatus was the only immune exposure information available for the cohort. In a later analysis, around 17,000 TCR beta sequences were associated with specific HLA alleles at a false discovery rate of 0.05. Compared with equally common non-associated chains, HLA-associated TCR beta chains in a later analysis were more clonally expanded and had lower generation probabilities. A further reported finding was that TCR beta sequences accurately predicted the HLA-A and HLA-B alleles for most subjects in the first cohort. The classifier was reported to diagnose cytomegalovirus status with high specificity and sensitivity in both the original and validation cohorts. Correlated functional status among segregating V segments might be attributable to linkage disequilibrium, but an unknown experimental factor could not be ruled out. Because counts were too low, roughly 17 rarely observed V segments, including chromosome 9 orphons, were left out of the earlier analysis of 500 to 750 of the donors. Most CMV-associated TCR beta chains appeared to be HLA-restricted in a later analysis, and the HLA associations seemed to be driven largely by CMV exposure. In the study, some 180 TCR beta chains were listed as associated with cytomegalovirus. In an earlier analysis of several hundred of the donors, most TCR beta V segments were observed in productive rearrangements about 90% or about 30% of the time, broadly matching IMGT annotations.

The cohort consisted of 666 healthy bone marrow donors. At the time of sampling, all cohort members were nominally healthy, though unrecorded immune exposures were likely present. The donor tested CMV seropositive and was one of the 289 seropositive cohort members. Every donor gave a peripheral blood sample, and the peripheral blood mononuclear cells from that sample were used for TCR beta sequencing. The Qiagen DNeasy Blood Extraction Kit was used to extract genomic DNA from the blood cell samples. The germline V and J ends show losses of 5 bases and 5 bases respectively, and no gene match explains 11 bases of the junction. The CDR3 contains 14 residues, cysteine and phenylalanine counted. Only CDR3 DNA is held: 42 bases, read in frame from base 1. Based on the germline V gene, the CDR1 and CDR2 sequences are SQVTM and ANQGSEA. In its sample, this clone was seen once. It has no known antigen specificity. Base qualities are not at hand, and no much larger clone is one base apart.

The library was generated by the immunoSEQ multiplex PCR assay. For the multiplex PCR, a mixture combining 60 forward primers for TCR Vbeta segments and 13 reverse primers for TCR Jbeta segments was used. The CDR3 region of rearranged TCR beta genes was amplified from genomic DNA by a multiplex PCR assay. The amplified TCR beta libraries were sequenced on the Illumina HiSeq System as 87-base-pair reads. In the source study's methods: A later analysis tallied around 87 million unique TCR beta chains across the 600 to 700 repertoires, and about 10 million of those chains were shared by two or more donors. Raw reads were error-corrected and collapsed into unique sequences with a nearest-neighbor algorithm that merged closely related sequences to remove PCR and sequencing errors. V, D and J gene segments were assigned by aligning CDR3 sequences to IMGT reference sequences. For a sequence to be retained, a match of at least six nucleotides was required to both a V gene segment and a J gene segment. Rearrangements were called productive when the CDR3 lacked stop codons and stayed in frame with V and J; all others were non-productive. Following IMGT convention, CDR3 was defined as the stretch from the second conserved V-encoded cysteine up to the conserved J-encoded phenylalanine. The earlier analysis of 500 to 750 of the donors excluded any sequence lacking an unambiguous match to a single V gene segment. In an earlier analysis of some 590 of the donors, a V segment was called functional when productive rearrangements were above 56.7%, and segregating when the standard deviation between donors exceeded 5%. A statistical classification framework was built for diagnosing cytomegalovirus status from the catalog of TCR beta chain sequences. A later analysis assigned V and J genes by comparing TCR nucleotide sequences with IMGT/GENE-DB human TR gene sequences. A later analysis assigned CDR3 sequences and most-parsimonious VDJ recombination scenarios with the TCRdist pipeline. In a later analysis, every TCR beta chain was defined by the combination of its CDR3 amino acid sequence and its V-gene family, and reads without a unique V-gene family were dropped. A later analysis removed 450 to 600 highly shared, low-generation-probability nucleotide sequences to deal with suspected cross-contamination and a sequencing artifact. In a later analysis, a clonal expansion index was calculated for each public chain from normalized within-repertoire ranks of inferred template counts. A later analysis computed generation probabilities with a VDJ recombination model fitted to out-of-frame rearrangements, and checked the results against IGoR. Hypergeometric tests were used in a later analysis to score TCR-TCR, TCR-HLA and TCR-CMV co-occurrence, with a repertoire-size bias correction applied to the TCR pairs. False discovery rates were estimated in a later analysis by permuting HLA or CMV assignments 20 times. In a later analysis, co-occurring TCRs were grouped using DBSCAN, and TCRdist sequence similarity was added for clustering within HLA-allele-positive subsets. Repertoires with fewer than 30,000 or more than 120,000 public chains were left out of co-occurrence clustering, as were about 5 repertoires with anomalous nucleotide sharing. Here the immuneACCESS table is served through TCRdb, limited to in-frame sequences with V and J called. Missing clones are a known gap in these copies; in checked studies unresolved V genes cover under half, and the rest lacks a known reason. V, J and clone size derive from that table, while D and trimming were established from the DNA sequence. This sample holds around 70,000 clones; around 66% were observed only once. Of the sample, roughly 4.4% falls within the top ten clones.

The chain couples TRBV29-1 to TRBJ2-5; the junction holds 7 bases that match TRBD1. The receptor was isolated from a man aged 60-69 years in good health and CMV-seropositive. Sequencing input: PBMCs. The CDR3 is CSVFGQGVYETQYF. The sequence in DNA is TGCAGCGTTTTTGGGCAGGGGGTATACGAGACCCAGTACTTC.